This T cell receptor (beta chain) emerged from a study of blood T cell repertoires in COVID-19. At the level of the study: The analysed material was cDNA or gDNA that came from T cells, B-cell-depleted T cells, or PBMCs.

Sequencing used immunoSEQ multiplex PCR; TCRdb keeps in-frame clones, though not all of them. The data hold a few hundred thousand clones, with around 87% observed a single time. Trimming cost V 0 bases and J 6 bases, with 12 bases left between them. This CDR3 spans 15 amino acids. The germline V gene has CDR1 SGHRS and CDR2 YFSETQ. This TCR derives from a woman in her forties or fifties who had recovered from COVID-19. Sequencing input: peripheral blood. The chain carries TRBV5-1 and TRBJ2-2, with a weak D call TRBD1 (7 bases). CDR3 residues: CASSLAPRGAGELFF. CDR3 bases: TGCGCCAGCAGCTTGGCCCCCAGGGGGGCCGGGGAGCTGTTTTTT.